What follows are 26 T cell receptor beta chains derived from one specimen sequenced in a study of identical twins. TCRdb reprocessed the 5' RACE reads via MiXCR and lists one record per CDR3 protein. This sample yields roughly 540,000 distinct CDR3 sequences, of which roughly 21% are seen a single time; approximately 0.95% belongs to the top ten. This sample also belongs to another study, concerning T cells expressing NK-cell markers.

What was sequenced was CD4+ T cells sorted from blood. These TCRs come from a woman aged 18-35 years in good health.

This clonotype was seen repeatedly, ten times or more. The chain recombines TRBV7-2 with TRBJ2-7; D is unclear. CDR1 and CDR2 from the germline V gene are SGHTA and FQGNSA. Trimming cost V 5 bases and J 3 bases, with 14 bases left between them. CDR3 size: 14 residues. The CDR3 spells CASSLDRQVYEQYF. The CDR3 nucleotides are TGTGCCAGCAGCCTGGACCGCCAAGTCTACGAGCAGTACTTC.

This chain joins TRBV6-1 and TRBJ2-7; 7 bases line up with TRBD2. Germline assignment: CDR1 MNHNS and CDR2 SASEGT. The CDR3 has 15 amino acids. J was trimmed by 1 base and V by 3 bases; bases with no gene match: 6. CDR3 coding DNA: TGTGCCAGCAGTGATGGAGCGGGACCGTCCTACGAGCAGTACTTC. It codes for CASSDGAGPSYEQYF.

This chain joins TRBV29-1 and TRBJ1-1; D remains ambiguous. This CDR3 has 15 residues. Trimming stripped 3 bases from V and 3 bases from J, with 17 bases between. Per germline, CDR1 SQVTM and CDR2 ANQGSEA. This CDR3 is CSVDVRRLLDTEAFF. For the CDR3, the DNA is TGCAGCGTTGACGTCAGGCGGCTTTTGGACACTGAAGCTTTCTTT.

The V call is TRBV12-3 or TRBV12-4, the J call TRBJ1-1, with D perhaps matching TRBD1 (5 bases). The V gene lost 6 bases and the J gene lost 4 bases, with 18 bases spanning the gap. CDR3 length: 15 amino acids. This CDR3 reads CASSPTGRLGTEAFF. CDR3 DNA: TGTGCCAGCAGCCCTACAGGAAGATTGGGCACTGAAGCTTTCTTT.

This chain connects TRBV5-1 to TRBJ1-2; no firm D call. The V gene lost 4 bases and the J gene lost 1 base, with 14 bases spanning the gap. Germline CDR1 and CDR2: SGHRS and YFSETQ. This CDR3 has 15 amino acids. CDR3 bases: TGCGCCAGCAGCCTTCGCCCGGTAGATAACTATGGCTACACCTTC. Translated, it gives CASSLRPVDNYGYTF. Using reference TRBV5-1 and TRBJ1-2 for the parts outside the CDR3, the full variable domain is KAGVTQTPRYLIKTRGQQVTLSCSPISGHRSVSWYQQTPGQGLQFLFEYFSETQRNKGNFPGRFSGRQFSNSRSEMNVSTLELGDSALYLCASSLRPVDNYGYTFGSGTRLTVV.

The sample holds a few counts of this clonotype. The rearrangement uses TRBV20-1 and TRBJ2-3, with TRBD2 matching over 8 bases. The CDR3 covers 14 residues. V dropped 7 bases and J dropped 6; count of bases not matched to a gene: 12. Germline V gene data show CDR1 as DFQATT and CDR2 as SNEGSKA (reference sequence). This CDR3 reads CSVQSGGARDTQYF. CDR3 nucleotides: TGCAGTGTCCAGTCCGGGGGGGCTCGGGATACGCAGTATTTT.

The CDR3 reads CASSQVSGVTDTQYF. The CDR3 DNA sequence: TGTGCCAGCAGCCAAGTAAGCGGGGTCACAGATACGCAGTATTTT. The chain carries TRBV3-1 and TRBJ2-3, with TRBD2 matching over 7 bases. Per the germline V gene, CDR1 is LGHDT and CDR2 is YNNKEL (reference sequence). The ends lost 1 base at V and 2 bases at J; junction bases unmatched: 3. This CDR3 contains 15 residues.

This clonotype was counted only a few times. The rearrangement joins TRBV27 to TRBJ1-2, with D possibly being TRBD1 (5 bases). Germline CDR1 is MNHEY and CDR2 is SMNVEV (reference sequence). The CDR3 contains 14 residues. V was pared by 3 bases and J by 4 bases, with 12 bases between. The CDR3 nucleotides are TGTGCCAGCAGTTTTGGGGCCCTCGGCTATGGCTACACCTTC. Encoded protein: CASSFGALGYGYTF.

This clonotype showed up just a few times. The rearrangement links TRBV20-1 to TRBJ2-7; TRBD1 aligns across 9 bases. Germline assignment: CDR1 DFQATT and CDR2 SNEGSKA (reference sequence). The trim removed 3 bases at V and 6 bases at J, leaving 6 bases unmatched. This CDR3 region has 13 residues. CDR3 DNA: TGCAGTGCTAGTGGACAGGGGATAGGCGAGCAGTACTTC. Translation gives CSASGQGIGEQYF.

This clonotype has more than one count but fewer than ten. The V call is TRBV12-3 or TRBV12-4, the J call TRBJ2-1, with 8 bases matching TRBD2. This CDR3 region has 14 residues. Trimming took 4 bases from V and 9 from J; bases not matched to a gene: 8. This CDR3 is CASSYGRADSEQFF. The CDR3 region has the DNA TGTGCCAGCAGTTACGGGAGGGCCGACAGTGAGCAGTTCTTC.

This chain connects TRBV20-1 to TRBJ2-1; TRBD1 matches 8 bases. The V gene end was trimmed by 0 bases and the J gene end by 2 bases; junction bases not matched to a gene: 6. Germline loops: CDR1 DFQATT, CDR2 SNEGSKA (reference sequence). The CDR3 totals 16 residues. CDR3 region: CSARDVGRGPYNEQFF. The CDR3 DNA reads TGCAGTGCTAGAGATGTCGGCAGGGGGCCCTACAATGAGCAGTTCTTC.

This clonotype has ten or more counts. This chain connects TRBV9 to TRBJ2-7, with D unclear. CDR1 is SGDLS and CDR2 is YYNGEE in the germline V gene. Trimming pared 0 bases from V and 2 bases from J, leaving 12 bases between. The CDR3 runs 15 residues. The CDR3 DNA reads as TGTGCCAGCAGCGTAGAAGGGAATAATGCCTACGAGCAGTACTTC. Translation gives CASSVEGNNAYEQYF.

V usage is TRBV5-1 and J usage is TRBJ2-7; TRBD1 agrees at 10 bases. CDR1 is SGHRS and CDR2 is YFSETQ in the germline V gene. This CDR3 contains 15 residues. After removal of 4 bases from V and 4 bases from J, the junction contained 8 bases not matched to a gene. The CDR3 DNA is TGCGCCAGCAGCCCGGGGGGACAGGGGAATTACGAGCAGTACTTC. Translation: CASSPGGQGNYEQYF.

This chain links TRBV20-1 with TRBJ2-1; TRBD1 or TRBD2 may be the D gene (6 bases each). Deletions cut 2 bases from V and 0 bases from J, with 14 bases between. The CDR3 has 16 residues. Germline CDR1 and CDR2: DFQATT and SNEGSKA (reference sequence). CDR3: CSARYSGASSYNEQFF. The CDR3 bases are TGCAGTGCTAGATATTCGGGGGCCAGCTCCTACAATGAGCAGTTCTTC.

This clonotype has at least ten counts. The chain joins TRBV10-3 to TRBJ1-1; the D gene is possibly TRBD1 (5 bases). The ends were cut back, 0 bases at V and 11 bases at J, with 22 bases in the middle. The CDR3 sequence is 16 residues long. Per the germline V gene, CDR1 is ENHRY and CDR2 is SYGVKD. The CDR3: CAISESTAAGIESAFF. The CDR3 DNA reads as TGTGCCATCAGTGAGTCGACGGCGGCAGGGATCGAGAGCGCTTTCTTT.

This clonotype has more than one count but fewer than ten. The chain employs TRBV6-1 and TRBJ1-2, with 10 nucleotides matching TRBD1. The CDR3 spans 13 residues. The J segment lost 6 bases and the V segment lost 6 bases, leaving 4 bases of the junction unmatched. Per germline, CDR1 MNHNS and CDR2 SASEGT. The CDR3 coding sequence is TGTGCCAGCAGCGTGGACAGGGGGGATGGCTACACCTTC. This codes for CASSVDRGDGYTF.

This clonotype was counted only a few times. V is TRBV10-3 and J is TRBJ2-3; D uncertain. Trimming pared 0 bases from V and 4 bases from J, leaving 20 bases between. The length of the CDR3 is 18 residues. Germline V gene sequence: CDR1 ENHRY, CDR2 SYGVKD. The DNA for the CDR3 is TGTGCCATCAGTGAGTCCTTTATCGACTCCCAGGTCCCAGATACGCAGTATTTT. Its protein product is CAISESFIDSQVPDTQYF.

This clonotype has a single count. The CDR3 DNA follows: TGTGCCAGCAGACGGGGTTTTGTAAACACTGAAGCTTTCTTT. It specifies CASRRGFVNTEAFF. The V and J genes are TRBV6-2 or TRBV6-3 and TRBJ1-1; D remains unclear. This CDR3 is built from 14 residues. The germline V and J ends were trimmed by 6 bases and 2 bases, with 13 bases remaining between them. CDR1 MNHEY and CDR2 SVGEGT come from the germline V gene.

This clonotype was seen a few times. The chain couples TRBV29-1 to TRBJ1-5; D gene uncertain. Per the germline V gene, CDR1 is SQVTM and CDR2 is ANQGSEA. Trimming pared 4 bases from V and 3 bases from J, leaving 10 bases between. This CDR3 has 13 amino acids. The CDR3 is CSVVLGLNQPQHF. The CDR3 bases are TGCAGCGTTGTGCTGGGCCTCAATCAGCCCCAGCATTTT.

On this clonotype itself: At one end the junction does not follow the germline gene, possibly because of a read error. The chain employs TRBV7-7 and TRBJ2-1, with 8 nucleotides matching TRBD1. Germline V gene lookup returns CDR1 SSHAT and CDR2 FNYEAQ (reference sequence). This CDR3 contains 15 residues. This CDR3 reads CASSYGQGPYNEQFF. The CDR3 region has the DNA TGTGCTAGCAGCTACGGACAGGGTCCCTACAATGAGCAGTTCTTC. Full variable domain (rest looked up from reference TRBV7-7 and TRBJ2-1): GAGVSQSPRYKVTKRGQDVTLRCDPISSHATLYWYQQALGQGPEFLTYFNYEAQPDKSGLPSDRFSAERPEGSISTLTIQRTEQRDSAMYRCASSYGQGPYNEQFFGPGTRLTVL.

This clonotype was recorded at least ten times. The chain couples TRBV20-1 to TRBJ2-3; D is unresolved. The V end lost 3 bases, the J end lost 1 base, and 14 bases lay between the germline ends. CDR3 length: 15 residues. Germline V gene sequence: CDR1 DFQATT, CDR2 SNEGSKA (reference sequence). CDR3 protein: CSASRPASGTDTQYF. The CDR3 DNA is TGCAGTGCTAGCCGTCCCGCCAGCGGCACAGATACGCAGTATTTT.

Many counts were recorded for this clonotype. The chain combines TRBV5-1 with TRBJ2-1; perhaps D is TRBD1 or TRBD2 (6 bases each). Germline loops: CDR1 SGHRS, CDR2 YFSETQ. Trimming removed 5 bases at V and 10 bases at J, with 16 bases between. This CDR3 has 13 residues. The CDR3: CASRIDGGGEQFF. DNA for the CDR3: TGCGCCAGCAGAATAGACGGAGGGGGAGAGCAGTTCTTC.

The chain carries TRBV11-2 and TRBJ2-2; unclear D gene. The CDR3 contains 12 residues. Between the trimmed V and J ends, which lost 0 bases and 7 bases, there was a span of 3 bases. The germline CDR1 and CDR2 sequences are SGHAT and FQNNGV. The chain's CDR3 is CASSLEYGELFF. For the CDR3, the DNA is TGTGCCAGCAGCTTAGAATACGGGGAGCTGTTTTTT.

The chain carries TRBV7-9 and TRBJ1-2, with D possibly TRBD1 on 5 matching bases. Between the trimmed V and J ends, which lost 4 bases and 8 bases, there was a span of 14 bases. The CDR3 length is 13 residues. From germline, CDR1 is SEHNR and CDR2 FQNEAQ (reference sequence). The CDR3 sequence is CASSSLNRGGYTF. Written as DNA, the CDR3 is TGTGCCAGCAGCTCTTTGAACCGGGGCGGCTACACCTTC.

This clonotype showed up just a few times. The V call is TRBV7-2, the J call TRBJ2-5; possible D gene TRBD2, 5 bases. The CDR3 has 13 amino acids. Germline CDR1 SGHTA, CDR2 FQGNSA. The V gene lost 1 base and the J gene lost 4 bases, with 7 bases spanning the gap. CDR3 nucleotides: TGTGCCAGCAGCTTAGATGAGGGAGAGACCCAGTACTTC. Translating gives CASSLDEGETQYF.

This clonotype has more than one count but fewer than ten. The rearrangement links TRBV5-1 to TRBJ1-1; tentative D call: TRBD1 (6 bases). CDR3 size: 15 residues. Trimming cost V 1 base and J 1 base, with 11 bases left between them. Germline CDR1 and CDR2: SGHRS and YFSETQ. DNA for the CDR3: TGCGCCAGCAGCTTGATTGGGACAACGAACACTGAAGCTTTCTTT. Residues: CASSLIGTTNTEAFF.